This TCR beta chain was observed in a study of T cell repertoires in cytomegalovirus infection. Study details: The study used recently identified HLA-C-restricted and well-studied HLA-B-restricted CMV epitopes.

This clonotype was counted only a few times. Its antigen is undetermined. This CDR3 comprises 16 residues. Trimming left V 2 bases short and J 4 bases short, with 14 bases between. CDR1 is MGHDK, CDR2 SYGVNS, per germline. Via MiXCR, TCRdb re-called the reads, giving one row per CDR3 protein. This sample has about 100,000 distinct CDR3 sequences; 42% occur once, and the top ten carry approximately 69%. The chain employs TRBV25-1 and TRBJ1-4; D is ambiguous. This sequence was found in a human donor in good health (CMV status not recorded). Some clones in this sample may be carry-over from other donors' samples. This sample comprised CD8+ T cells from cultured PBMCs, obtained from culture after CMV antigen stimulation. The CDR3 DNA reads as TGTGCCAGCAGTGAAGTCTCAGACACCTTTAATGAAAAACTGTTTTTT. This encodes CASSEVSDTFNEKLFF.